This TCR beta chain was found in a study of blood T cell repertoires in COVID-19. The CDR3 totals 15 residues. Germline CDR1 SEHNR, CDR2 FQNEAQ (reference sequence). V lost 5 bases to trimming and J lost 3 bases; unmatched junction nucleotides: 7. Libraries were prepared by immunoSEQ multiplex PCR; TCRdb keeps only in-frame clonotypes and omits some of them. This sample has about 65,000 clones, with 90% found just once. This clone was seen a handful of times. Sequencing was performed on peripheral blood. The receptor comes from a man in his sixties with acute or convalescent COVID-19. The chain links TRBV7-9 to TRBJ2-5; 9 nucleotides align to TRBD1. The CDR3 reads CASSHNRGLEETQYF. CDR3 in DNA: TGTGCCAGCAGCCATAACAGGGGGCTGGAAGAGACCCAGTACTTC.